This section outlines one T cell receptor beta chain sequence together with its context. This sample stems from a study of cytomegalovirus exposure and HLA in healthy donors. Study details: Researchers previously reported finding just under 120 million unique TCR beta sequences from approximately 200 million T cells.

The CDR3 spans 13 residues. With V trimmed by 4 bases and J by 6 bases, 5 bases remained unmatched. Germline V gives CDR1 MGHDK, CDR2 SYGVNS. Primers: 60 Vbeta forward and 13 Jbeta reverse. This table comes from immunoSEQ multiplex PCR, and its TCRdb copy is limited to in-frame clones, with some not included. This table holds about 62,000 clones, around four fifths found once. The receptor comes from a man aged 40-55 years in good health and CMV-seronegative. The sequencing sample was made of PBMCs. The chain recombines TRBV25-1 with TRBJ2-7; TRBD1 matches 8 bases. The CDR3 reads CASSVRTGLEQYF. DNA of the CDR3: TGTGCCAGCAGTGTCCGGACAGGGCTCGAGCAGTACTTC.